This T cell receptor (beta chain) was recovered during a study of Ad26.COV2.S vaccination and SARS-CoV-2 variants. Study findings and constraints: Placebo recipients showed lower spike-specific TCR breadth than vaccinees.

The CDR3 has 17 amino acids. The V end lost 2 bases, the J end lost 1 base, and 17 bases lay between the germline ends. Germline V lookup: CDR1 MNHEY, CDR2 SVGEGT. As for this clone: No antigen is known for it.

TCRdb's table, derived via immunoSEQ multiplex PCR, lists solely in-frame clones and lacks some. Of hundreds of thousands of clones listed, 89% are singletons. Documented treatment: roughly 19 received Ad26.COV2.S at low or high dose, single or two shots; about 5 received placebo; per-sample allocation not given. Following the first vaccine or placebo injection, samples were taken on day 63. In Boston, the donor was an adult between 18-55 years of age. The chain is built from TRBV6-2 or TRBV6-3 and TRBJ1-2; perhaps TRBD1 as D (6 bases). The sequences come from peripheral blood, collected in a trial of Ad26.COV2.S vaccine versus placebo. The source is a person aged 18-60 years who received the Ad26.COV2.S COVID-19 vaccine or a placebo. CDR3 nucleotides: TGTGCCAGCAGTTACCGGGGGCCGCTAACAAATAACTATGGCTACACCTTC. It specifies CASSYRGPLTNNYGYTF.